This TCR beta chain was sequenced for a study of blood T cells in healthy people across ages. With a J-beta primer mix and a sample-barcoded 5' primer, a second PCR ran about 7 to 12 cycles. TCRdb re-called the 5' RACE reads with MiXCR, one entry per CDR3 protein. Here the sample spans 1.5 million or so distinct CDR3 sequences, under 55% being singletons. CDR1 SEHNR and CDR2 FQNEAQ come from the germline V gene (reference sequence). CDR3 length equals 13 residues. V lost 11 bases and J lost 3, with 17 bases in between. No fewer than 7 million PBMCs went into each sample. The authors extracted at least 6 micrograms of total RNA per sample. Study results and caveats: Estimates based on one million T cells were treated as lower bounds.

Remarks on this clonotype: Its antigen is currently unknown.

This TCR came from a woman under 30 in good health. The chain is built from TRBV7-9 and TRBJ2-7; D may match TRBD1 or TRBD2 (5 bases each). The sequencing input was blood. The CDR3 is CAGTRDPFYEQYF. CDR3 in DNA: TGTGCCGGCACACGGGACCCTTTCTACGAGCAGTACTTC.